This entry lists 32 T cell receptor beta chains sequenced from one sample in a study of cytomegalovirus exposure and HLA in healthy donors. Clones were read by immunoSEQ multiplex PCR, and TCRdb kept only the in-frame ones, dropping some. The sample lists tens of thousands of clones; more than 80% were seen once. Specimen: PBMCs. The receptor set was obtained from a woman younger than 35 in good health and CMV-seronegative.

The J gene is TRBJ2-5, the V gene TRBV5-4; 9 bases agree with TRBD1. Trimming cost V 4 bases and J 5 bases; bases outside gene matches: 9. Germline CDR1 is SGHNT and CDR2 is YYREEE (reference sequence). CDR3 length: 15 residues. The CDR3 region is CASSPNTGGRETQYF. The CDR3, as DNA: TGTGCCAGCAGCCCAAATACAGGGGGCCGGGAGACCCAGTACTTC.

The chain combines TRBV9 with TRBJ2-1; 8 bases align to TRBD2. Per the germline V gene, CDR1 is SGDLS and CDR2 is YYNGEE. The CDR3 has 16 amino acids. V was pared by 2 bases and J by 7 bases, with 11 bases of the junction left unmatched. CDR3 sequence (DNA): TGTGCCAGCAGCGTTGGATCACTAGCGGCAGGAAATGAGCAGTTCTTC. Translation: CASSVGSLAAGNEQFF.

This chain connects TRBV11-3 to TRBJ1-1; 7 positions match TRBD1. After removal of 0 bases from V and 6 bases from J, the junction contained 7 bases not matched to a gene. CDR1 and CDR2 from the germline V gene are SGHNT and YENEEA. The CDR3 consists of 15 residues. The CDR3 sequence is CASSLDHRGNAEAFF. The CDR3 DNA is TGTGCCAGCAGCTTAGATCACAGGGGCAACGCTGAAGCTTTCTTT.

V usage is TRBV30 and J usage is TRBJ2-3; no definite D call. Germline-derived CDR1 and CDR2 are GTSNPN and SVGIG (reference sequence). This CDR3 spans 13 amino acids. With 3 bases removed from V and 2 bases from J, the gap between germline ends came to 9 bases. CDR3 sequence: CAWRSPNTDTQYF. CDR3 bases: TGTGCCTGGAGGAGCCCAAACACAGATACGCAGTATTTT.

The rearrangement links TRBV10-3 to TRBJ2-3, with 10 bases matching TRBD2. The germline V gene has CDR1 ENHRY and CDR2 SYGVKD. The J segment lost 0 bases and the V segment lost 0 bases, leaving 21 bases of the junction unmatched. The CDR3 spans 23 residues. The CDR3 region is CAISESIRVGAELAGNSTDTQYF. The CDR3 DNA reads as TGTGCCATCAGTGAGTCGATTAGGGTTGGTGCGGAACTAGCGGGGAATAGCACAGATACGCAGTATTTT.

V is TRBV7-8 and J is TRBJ2-1, with 7 bases identical to TRBD1. The trim removed 2 bases at V and 2 bases at J, leaving 6 bases unmatched. The CDR3 is 16 residues long. CDR1 and CDR2 from the germline V gene are SGHVS and FQNEAQ. The DNA of the CDR3 is TGTGCCAGCAGCTTATTGGGACAGCATGCCTACAATGAGCAGTTCTTC. This codes for CASSLLGQHAYNEQFF.

The J gene is TRBJ2-5, the V gene TRBV7-8; 14 positions agree with TRBD2. The length of the CDR3 is 17 residues. The V gene's germline CDR1 is SGHVS and CDR2 FQNEAQ. J lost 3 bases, V lost 3 bases, and 6 bases had no gene match. In DNA form, the CDR3 reads TGTGCCAGCAGCTTCGGACTAGCGGGGGGCGGGGAAGAGACCCAGTACTTC. Its protein product is CASSFGLAGGGEETQYF.

Concerning this clone itself: Other DNA sequences in this specimen translate into the identical CDR3. The V gene is TRBV27, the J gene TRBJ2-7; perhaps TRBD1 as D (6 bases). The germline gives CDR1 MNHEY, CDR2 SMNVEV (reference sequence). This CDR3 has 13 amino acids. The V end lost 2 bases, the J end lost 3 bases, and 8 bases lay between the germline ends. The CDR3 sequence: CASSLGQNYEQYF. CDR3 bases: TGTGCCAGCAGTTTAGGACAGAACTACGAGCAGTACTTC.

The V gene is TRBV5-1, the J gene TRBJ2-1; D perhaps matches TRBD1 (5 bases). Germline V gene lookup returns CDR1 SGHRS and CDR2 YFSETQ. Deletions cut 2 bases from V and 9 bases from J, with 24 bases between. The CDR3 totals 17 residues. The DNA of the CDR3 is TGCGCCAGCAGCTTCCTTCCCCCGGACACAGGACCGGGTGAGCAGTTCTTC. Amino acid sequence: CASSFLPPDTGPGEQFF.

The gene calls are TRBV27 and TRBJ1-1; D gene uncertain. Germline V gene sequence: CDR1 MNHEY, CDR2 SMNVEV (reference sequence). The V gene lost 5 bases and the J gene lost 3 bases, with 19 bases spanning the gap. The CDR3 extends over 16 amino acids. Here the CDR3 reads CASSTYLRARDTEAFF. DNA of the CDR3: TGTGCCAGCAGTACCTATTTGAGGGCGCGGGACACTGAAGCTTTCTTT.

This chain connects TRBV7-2 to TRBJ2-5, with 8 positions matching TRBD2. The germline V gene has CDR1 SGHTA and CDR2 FQGNSA. V shed 5 bases, J shed 2 bases, and the junction held 16 bases outside the gene matches. This CDR3 contains 18 residues. This CDR3 is CASSKGVLAGPIQETQYF. CDR3 coding DNA: TGTGCCAGCAGCAAGGGGGTCCTAGCGGGTCCGATTCAAGAGACCCAGTACTTC.

The chain uses TRBV15 and TRBJ2-2; D might be TRBD1 (6 bases). Germline V gene data show CDR1 as LNHNV and CDR2 as YYDKDF (reference sequence). The CDR3 loop spans 13 amino acids. With 11 bases removed from V and 1 base from J, the gap between germline ends came to 11 bases. CDR3 sequence: CAATTGNTGELFF. In DNA, the CDR3 is TGTGCCGCCACGACAGGGAACACCGGGGAGCTGTTTTTT.

V is TRBV4-2 and J is TRBJ1-4, with a tentative D call TRBD1 (6 bases). There are 14 residues in the CDR3. The germline gives CDR1 LGHNA, CDR2 YNFKEQ. The V and J ends lost 5 bases and 4 bases respectively, with 11 bases between them. This CDR3 reads CASSVGHGNEKLFF. The CDR3 nucleotides are TGTGCCAGCAGCGTGGGACACGGTAATGAAAAACTGTTTTTT.

This chain connects TRBV4-1 to TRBJ2-5; 10 bases are shared with TRBD1. V shed 1 base and J 5 bases; nucleotides not matched to a gene: 4. CDR3 length equals 15 residues. Germline values: CDR1 MGHRA, CDR2 YSYEKL. CDR3 amino acids: CASSQGQGAGETQYF. The CDR3 nucleotides are TGCGCCAGCAGCCAAGGACAGGGGGCAGGGGAGACCCAGTACTTC.

V usage is TRBV5-1 and J usage is TRBJ1-2; no reliable D call. Per the germline V gene, CDR1 is SGHRS and CDR2 is YFSETQ. The CDR3 has 14 amino acids. V shed 0 bases and J shed 5 bases, with 11 bases lying between them. DNA of the CDR3: TGCGCCAGCAGCTTGGACGGGGAACCTTATGGCTACACCTTC. It codes for CASSLDGEPYGYTF.

Here the CDR3 reads CASSPFEKIPSTEAFF. The CDR3 region has the DNA TGTGCCAGCTCACCGTTTGAGAAGATTCCTAGTACTGAAGCTTTCTTT. The chain recombines TRBV18 with TRBJ1-1; D ambiguous. Trimming removed 3 bases at V and 5 bases at J, with 19 bases between. CDR1 and CDR2 (germline): KGHSH, LQKENI. The CDR3 has 16 amino acids.

This rearrangement joins TRBV28 to TRBJ2-3; 7 bases line up with TRBD1. J gave up 2 bases and V 3 bases, and 8 bases lay outside the gene matches. This CDR3 has 16 amino acids. Germline V gene data show CDR1 as MDHEN and CDR2 as SYDVKM. The CDR3 loop is CASSFRRGPPTDTQYF. The CDR3 nucleotides are TGTGCCAGCAGTTTTAGAAGGGGGCCCCCCACAGATACGCAGTATTTT.

The chain couples TRBV6-1 to TRBJ1-3, with a weak D call TRBD1 (6 bases). This CDR3 spans 17 amino acids. CDR1 is MNHNS, CDR2 SASEGT, per germline. The V gene lost 2 bases and the J gene lost 2 bases, with 16 bases spanning the gap. For the CDR3, the DNA is TGTGCCAGCAGTGAATATGGACCCAGGGGACCTGGAAACACCATATATTTT. Translated: CASSEYGPRGPGNTIYF.

The chain combines TRBV28 with TRBJ2-5; TRBD2 agrees at 10 bases. This CDR3 comprises 18 residues. Germline CDR1 reads MDHEN; CDR2 reads SYDVKM. With 4 bases clipped from V and 1 base from J, the junction kept 12 bases outside the gene matches. As DNA, the CDR3 is TGTGCCAGCAGTTCCCCACTTCTAGCGGGGGCCCTCCAAGAGACCCAGTACTTC. Residues: CASSSPLLAGALQETQYF.

This chain links TRBV4-2 with TRBJ1-2, with TRBD1 as a possible D gene (6 bases). The CDR3 contains 12 residues. CDR1 and CDR2 (germline): LGHNA, YNFKEQ. The V and J ends lost 8 bases and 11 bases respectively, with 18 bases between them. The CDR3 DNA reads as TGTGCCAGCGGAGTGGGACATTCCAATTACACCTTC. Translated: CASGVGHSNYTF.

The V and J genes are TRBV2 and TRBJ2-7; D unclear. V gave up 7 bases and J gave up 7 bases, with 17 bases separating them. This CDR3 comprises 13 residues. The germline CDR1 and CDR2 sequences are SNHLY and FYNNEI. CDR3 protein: CASIYSLLREQYF. In nucleotides, the CDR3 is TGTGCCAGCATTTATTCCTTGCTCAGGGAGCAGTACTTC.

V usage is TRBV12-5 and J usage is TRBJ1-2; no reliable D call. V lost 7 bases and J 1 base, leaving 13 bases between the germline ends. CDR3 length: 14 amino acids. CDR1 LGHNT and CDR2 FRNRAP come from the germline V gene. CDR3 loop: CASAPSTVNYGYTF. The CDR3 DNA follows: TGTGCTAGTGCCCCCTCCACAGTTAACTATGGCTACACCTTC.

This clone is a singleton in its sample. V and J are TRBV28 and TRBJ2-2, with D possibly matching TRBD1 (5 bases). Germline CDR1 is MDHEN and CDR2 is SYDVKM. The V gene lost 7 bases and the J gene lost 5 bases, with 17 bases spanning the gap. This CDR3 comprises 15 residues. CDR3 nucleotide sequence: TGTGCCAGCACCCGCGACAGTCCGAGGACCGGGGAGCTGTTTTTT. It encodes CASTRDSPRTGELFF.

The chain is built from TRBV19 and TRBJ1-1; 8 bases match TRBD1. Per germline, CDR1 LNHDA and CDR2 SQIVND (reference sequence). This CDR3 is built from 13 residues. The ends lost 6 bases at V and 8 bases at J; junction bases unmatched: 8. The CDR3 spells CASSPRQGHEAFF. The CDR3 nucleotides are TGTGCCAGTAGCCCGAGACAGGGGCACGAAGCTTTCTTT. Full variable domain (remainder filled in from reference TRBV19 and TRBJ1-1): DGGITQSPKYLFRKEGQNVTLSCEQNLNHDAMYWYRQDPGQGLRLIYYSQIVNDFQKGDIAEGYSVSREKKESFPLTVTSAQKNPTAFYLCASSPRQGHEAFFGQGTRLTVV.

This chain links TRBV2 with TRBJ2-7, with 13 bases that match TRBD2. The CDR3 totals 15 residues. Trimming cost V 8 bases and J 3 bases; bases outside gene matches: 7. Per the germline V gene, CDR1 is SNHLY and CDR2 is FYNNEI. In nucleotides, the CDR3 is TGTGCCAGCGAACCCCGGACTAGCGGGAGCTACGAGCAGTACTTC. Translating gives CASEPRTSGSYEQYF.

This clone was counted a single time. The chain carries TRBV19 and TRBJ2-7; 9 bases line up with TRBD2. J lost 6 bases, V lost 5 bases, and 8 bases had no gene match. Germline CDR1 reads LNHDA; CDR2 reads SQIVND (reference sequence). The CDR3 loop spans 14 amino acids. The CDR3 loop is CASSPSSGSSEQYF. CDR3 sequence (DNA): TGTGCCAGTAGTCCCAGTAGCGGGAGCTCCGAGCAGTACTTC.

This rearrangement joins TRBV7-8 to TRBJ1-2; D not resolved. This CDR3 comprises 16 residues. Trimming shortened V by 2 bases and J by 5 bases, and 18 bases separated the two germline ends. Germline CDR1 and CDR2: SGHVS and FQNEAQ. The CDR3 protein is CASSLFRRQQDYGYTF. The CDR3 DNA sequence: TGTGCCAGCAGCTTATTCCGGCGTCAGCAGGATTATGGCTACACCTTC. Using reference TRBV7-8 and TRBJ1-2 for the parts outside the CDR3, the full variable domain is GAGVSQSPRYKVAKRGQDVALRCDPISGHVSLFWYQQALGQGPEFLTYFQNEAQLDKSGLPSDRFFAERPEGSVSTLKIQRTQQEDSAVYLCASSLFRRQQDYGYTFGSGTRLTVV.

J is TRBJ2-1 and V is TRBV7-6; D is possibly TRBD2 (6 bases). Trimming stripped 9 bases from V and 2 bases from J, with 14 bases between. The germline V gene encodes CDR1 SGHVS and CDR2 FNYEAQ. The CDR3 totals 14 residues. The DNA for the CDR3 is TGTGCCAGTAAGGGAGGCTCTGCCTACAATGAGCAGTTCTTC. Its protein is CASKGGSAYNEQFF.

The rearrangement links TRBV28 to TRBJ1-2, with 8 bases identical to TRBD1. The CDR3 loop spans 15 amino acids. Germline loops: CDR1 MDHEN, CDR2 SYDVKM. V lost 10 bases and J lost 2; bases outside the gene matches: 12. The CDR3 region has the DNA TGTGCCACCACAAGGGGCAGGGGGCCGAACTATGGCTACACCTTC. Protein product: CATTRGRGPNYGYTF.

This clone has just one count. This sequence joins TRBV7-9 and TRBJ2-1, with 7 bases lining up with TRBD2. CDR3 length: 16 residues. J gave up 7 bases and V 2 bases, and 11 bases lay outside the gene matches. Germline V gene sequence: CDR1 SEHNR, CDR2 FQNEAQ (reference sequence). The CDR3 spells CASSLFGREVINEQFF. The CDR3 DNA is TGTGCCAGCAGCTTATTCGGTCGGGAGGTAATAAATGAGCAGTTCTTC.

This chain connects TRBV4-1 to TRBJ1-3; 7 bases match TRBD1. From germline, CDR1 is MGHRA and CDR2 YSYEKL. Trimming at V came to 2 bases and at J to 0 bases, leaving 7 bases not matched to a gene. The CDR3 consists of 17 residues. CDR3 in amino acids: CASSQHQGVDSGNTIYF. The CDR3 DNA is TGCGCCAGCAGCCAACACCAGGGGGTAGACTCTGGAAACACCATATATTTT.

The chain recombines TRBV28 with TRBJ1-1; D is uncertain. Trimming pared 6 bases from V and 1 base from J, leaving 12 bases between. The CDR3 consists of 14 residues. Germline V gene data show CDR1 as MDHEN and CDR2 as SYDVKM. CDR3 residues: CASSGYSQNTEAFF. The CDR3, as DNA: TGTGCCAGCAGCGGTTACAGCCAGAACACTGAAGCTTTCTTT.